A selection of T cell receptor beta chains follows, all from one sample in a study of shared clonotypes between healthy human individuals. Assay: immunoSEQ multiplex PCR; the TCRdb copy retains only in-frame clones and omits some. The sample yields 1.6 million or so clones, roughly 96% seen once. The sequenced material came from naive CD4+ T cells sorted from blood. Every receptor here comes from a young man in good health. The conserved cysteine and the conserved F or W are not part of the CDR3 here. A D gene is named only where the DNA matches it firmly.

D gene,V gene,CDR3 protein
-,TRBV27,ASSLTVDNPNTGELF
-,TRBV6-1,ASSADPGAGSKQY
TRBD1,TRBV28,AISTGATNEKLF
-,TRBV7-9,ASSLVGGAGANVLT
TRBD2,TRBV9,ASSVPASGSYNEQF
-,TRBV19,ASSLGGLTEAF
-,TRBV5-4,ASSLAGAADTQY
TRBD1,TRBV4-3,ASTSGRGRSEAF
-,TRBV28,ASSPLGHANTGELF
-,TRBV18,ASSEQDVQPQH
TRBD1,TRBV27,ASSPPGQGNQPQH
TRBD2,TRBV9,ASSRLGTSDYEQY
-,TRBV6-6,ASSPTTGNNIQY
TRBD2,TRBV11-2,ASSPGTSGGTYEQY
-,TRBV6-1,ASSPYLPPDTQY
TRBD1,TRBV7-9,ASSYIRTGNYEQY
TRBD1,TRBV5-1,ASSLNTGGNTEAF
-,TRBV28,ASDTPGTDLST
-,TRBV7-2,ASSFGNEKLF
TRBD2,TRBV5-1,ASSLVVSGSYNEQF
TRBD1,TRBV5-1,ASSLRSGGAEAF
TRBD2,TRBV28,ASRDTIAGVNAYEQY
TRBD2,TRBV11-2,ASSLARKRETSFYEQY
TRBD1,TRBV7-9,ASSFVRGQGTEAF
-,TRBV5-1,ASTLIDGSYEQY
-,TRBV5-5,ASSWGQGETQY